This T cell receptor (beta chain) appears in the sequencing data of a study of blood T cell repertoires in COVID-19. About the research overall: Samples representing acute and convalescent COVID-19 were sourced from the United States, Italy and Spain. PBMCs, B-cell-depleted T cells, or T cells provided the cDNA or gDNA that made up the material.

Seattle-derived patients entered the study during active infection and were followed longitudinally. Trimming cost V 4 bases and J 3 bases, with 9 bases left between them. Germline loops: CDR1 LGHDT, CDR2 YNNKEL (reference sequence). The CDR3 runs 14 residues. Per the study methods: Estimation of nucleated cell counts was performed using reference gene primer amplification. TCRdb's copy holds only in-frame clones and misses some; the assay was immunoSEQ multiplex PCR. The V and J calls and clone size were taken over from that table, and D and trimming were inferred from the DNA. Counted here are about 430,000 clones, 80% to 90% occurring once; the ten biggest clones make up less than 0.95%.

This sequence originates from a young man with COVID-19, enrolled during active disease. Sequencing used peripheral blood. The gene calls are TRBV3-1 (or the pseudogene TRBV3-2) and TRBJ1-4; D is perhaps TRBD1 (5 bases). CDR3 bases: TGTGCCAGCAGCCGGAGGGGATCTAATGAAAAACTGTTTTTT. Amino acids: CASSRRGSNEKLFF.